The T cell receptor (beta chain) described here comes from a study of blood T cell repertoires in COVID-19. Per germline, CDR1 MNHEY and CDR2 SVGEGT. V shed 6 bases and J 11 bases; nucleotides not matched to a gene: 27. The CDR3 runs 19 residues. Assignment of participants to cohorts was predicated upon participant-reported clinical history. Profiling relied on immunoSEQ multiplex PCR, and the TCRdb table lists in-frame clones only, not all of them. The sample contains roughly 150,000 clones, 80% of which appear only once. The sequence was obtained from a middle-aged man who had recovered from COVID-19. This chain joins TRBV6-2 or TRBV6-3 and TRBJ1-5; 8 bases are shared with TRBD1. Sequencing used PBMCs or T cells enriched from blood (not recorded which). The CDR3 nucleotides read TGTGCCAGCAGCCCGATCAGGGGGCCCGGTTCCCCCCCGATATCGGCCCAGCATTTT. It yields the protein CASSPIRGPGSPPISAQHF.